Presented here are 22 T cell receptor beta chains from one specimen sequenced in a study of shared clonotypes between healthy human individuals. The table came from immunoSEQ multiplex PCR; TCRdb's copy has only in-frame clones and leaves some out. This table holds fewer than 1.8 million clones, 98% to 99% found once. Material: naive CD4+ T cells sorted from blood. Subset indicated: CD45RA+ positively selected. These receptor sequences come from a man aged 25-45 years in good health.

The chain links TRBV7-9 to TRBJ2-1, with unresolved D. Germline CDR1 reads SEHNR; CDR2 reads FQNEAQ (reference sequence). This CDR3 region has 13 residues. V lost 0 bases and J 8 bases, leaving 8 bases between the germline ends. CDR3 bases: TGTGCCAGCAGCTTAGCTCCTAAGTATGAGCAGTTCTTC. Amino acids: CASSLAPKYEQFF.

This clone is a singleton in its sample. The chain combines TRBV5-1 with TRBJ2-1; tentatively, D is TRBD1 (6 bases). Trimming took 7 bases from V and 0 from J, leaving 8 bases between them. The CDR3 runs to 13 residues. The V gene's germline CDR1 is SGHRS and CDR2 YFSETQ. Here the CDR3 reads CASGQPSYNEQFF. DNA for the CDR3: TGCGCCAGCGGACAGCCCTCCTACAATGAGCAGTTCTTC.

This clone appeared a single time. The gene calls are TRBV18 and TRBJ2-3; D possibly corresponds to TRBD1 (5 bases). V was pared by 1 base and J by 2 bases, with 10 bases between. The V gene's germline CDR1 is KGHSH and CDR2 LQKENI. The CDR3 consists of 15 residues. The CDR3 nucleotides are TGTGCCAGCTCACCACATTCAGGGCCCACAGATACGCAGTATTTT. Protein sequence: CASSPHSGPTDTQYF.

This clone was found once. The V gene is TRBV15, the J gene TRBJ1-5; unclear D gene. The V gene's germline CDR1 is LNHNV and CDR2 YYDKDF (reference sequence). Between the trimmed V and J ends, which lost 0 bases and 2 bases, there was a span of 11 bases. The CDR3 spans 16 residues. CDR3 in DNA: TGTGCCACCAGCAGAGATAGGAGGCCTGGCAATCAGCCCCAGCATTTT. It is translated as CATSRDRRPGNQPQHF.

This clone has just one count. This chain links TRBV28 with TRBJ1-1; no clear D gene. Per germline, CDR1 MDHEN and CDR2 SYDVKM. V was trimmed by 6 bases and J by 4 bases, leaving 6 bases between them. The CDR3 extends over 11 amino acids. CDR3 sequence (DNA): TGTGCCAGCAGATTGAGCACTGAAGCTTTCTTT. Protein: CASRLSTEAFF.

About this clone itself: Other nucleotide sequences from this sample produce the same CDR3. The rearrangement joins TRBV11-2 to TRBJ2-7; TRBD2 matches 11 bases. The CDR3 length is 15 residues. CDR1 is SGHAT, CDR2 FQNNGV, per germline. Losses at the gene ends were 5 bases for V and 1 base for J; bases not matched to a gene: 4. The CDR3 nucleotides are TGTGCCAGCAGCCCGCGGACTAGCGGGTCCTACGAGCAGTACTTC. Translating gives CASSPRTSGSYEQYF.

The rearrangement joins TRBV11-1 to TRBJ2-5; unclear D gene. The length of the CDR3 is 13 residues. CDR1 SGHAT and CDR2 FQDESV come from the germline V gene (reference sequence). The V and J ends lost 3 bases and 5 bases respectively, with 10 bases between them. The CDR3 reads CASSFSLRETQYF. For the CDR3, the DNA is TGTGCCAGCAGCTTTTCGTTGCGGGAGACCCAGTACTTC.

This chain uses TRBV25-1 with TRBJ2-7; 12 bases map to TRBD2. CDR3 length: 15 residues. From germline, CDR1 is MGHDK and CDR2 SYGVNS. The V and J ends lost 4 bases and 2 bases, in that order; junction bases with no gene match: 3. The CDR3 bases are TGTGCCAGCAGTGCGGCTAGCGGGAGGGCCTACGAGCAGTACTTC. Translation gives CASSAASGRAYEQYF.

A single count supports this clone. The chain joins TRBV6-6 to TRBJ1-2; no definite D call. V was cut by 2 bases and J by 7 bases, with 5 bases left in between. The CDR3 loop spans 11 amino acids. Germline-derived CDR1 and CDR2 are MNHNY and SVGAGI (reference sequence). This chain's CDR3 is CASSYAGGYTF. In DNA, the CDR3 is TGTGCCAGCAGTTACGCTGGTGGCTACACCTTC.

The rearrangement links TRBV5-1 to TRBJ1-2, with D perhaps TRBD1 (6 bases). There are 12 residues in the CDR3. Germline V gives CDR1 SGHRS, CDR2 YFSETQ. V was pared by 3 bases and J by 8 bases, with 11 bases between. CDR3 in amino acids: CASSSGHWGYTF. CDR3 DNA sequence: TGCGCCAGCAGCTCGGGACATTGGGGCTACACCTTC.

Only one count was recorded for this clone. The genes are TRBV15 and TRBJ1-2; 7 nucleotides align to TRBD1. Losses at the gene ends were 1 base for V and 1 base for J; bases not matched to a gene: 9. The CDR3 sequence is 17 residues long. The germline CDR1 and CDR2 sequences are LNHNV and YYDKDF (reference sequence). The CDR3 DNA reads TGTGCCACCAGCAGAGGAGGGGGCACTATCCGTAACTATGGCTACACCTTC. Protein product: CATSRGGGTIRNYGYTF. Looking up the rest from reference TRBV15 and TRBJ1-2 gives the full variable domain: DAMVIQNPRYQVTQFGKPVTLSCSQTLNHNVMYWYQQKSSQAPKLLFHYYDKDFNNEADTPDNFQSRRPNTSFCFLDIRSPGLGDTAMYLCATSRGGGTIRNYGYTFGSGTRLTVV.

The chain couples TRBV19 to TRBJ2-7; 12 bases are a match to TRBD1. This CDR3 has 18 amino acids. After removal of 4 bases from V and 5 bases from J, the junction contained 15 bases not matched to a gene. CDR1 is LNHDA and CDR2 is SQIVND in the germline V gene (reference sequence). The CDR3 DNA is TGTGCCAGTAGTACGCCGGGACAGGGGGCGCCGGGGTCTGACGAGCAGTACTTC. Its protein product is CASSTPGQGAPGSDEQYF.

The chain joins TRBV7-6 to TRBJ2-5; no firm D call. CDR3 length equals 14 residues. The germline V gene has CDR1 SGHVS and CDR2 FNYEAQ. Trimming stripped 3 bases from V and 4 bases from J, with 12 bases between. The CDR3 bases are TGTGCCAGCAGCTTCTCGACGCACGGAGAGACCCAGTACTTC. It codes for CASSFSTHGETQYF.

The J gene is TRBJ1-1, the V gene TRBV7-9; D gene uncertain. CDR3 size: 14 residues. The V and J ends lost 1 base and 8 bases respectively, with 14 bases between them. CDR1 is SEHNR and CDR2 is FQNEAQ in the germline V gene (reference sequence). The CDR3 DNA follows: TGTGCCAGCAGCTTAGGGAGCGTGGAAAGAGAAGCTTTCTTT. Protein: CASSLGSVEREAFF.

The genes are TRBV4-1 and TRBJ2-3; D gene ambiguous. Germline assignment: CDR1 MGHRA and CDR2 YSYEKL. The CDR3 loop spans 12 amino acids. V dropped 0 bases and J dropped 7 bases, with 5 bases sitting between them. This chain's CDR3 is CASSQDPYTQYF. The CDR3 DNA reads as TGCGCCAGCAGCCAAGACCCGTATACGCAGTATTTT.

For this clone: A read error may produce the germline difference seen at one junction end. The V call is TRBV29-1, the J call TRBJ2-1; D is unclear. This CDR3 is built from 11 residues. Germline CDR1 and CDR2: SQVTM and ANQGSEA. The CDR3 here is CSYQWYTEQFF. The CDR3 bases are TGCAGTTATCAGTGGTACACTGAGCAGTTCTTC.

This chain connects TRBV5-8 to TRBJ2-7; D possibly corresponds to TRBD2 (5 bases). This CDR3 has 11 amino acids. Trimming stripped 1 base from V and 6 bases from J, with 5 bases between. Germline V gene sequence: CDR1 SGHTS, CDR2 YDEGEE. The CDR3 nucleotides read TGTGCCAGCAGCTTGACTAGCGAGCAGTACTTC. Protein: CASSLTSEQYF.

On this clone: The same CDR3 arises from other DNA sequences in this sample as well. V gene TRBV4-1 combines with J gene TRBJ2-7; no definite D call. CDR1 is MGHRA and CDR2 is YSYEKL in the germline V gene. The CDR3 has 13 amino acids. Trimming shortened V by 1 base and J by 2 bases, and 6 bases separated the two germline ends. The CDR3 sequence: CASSQGAPYEQYF. The DNA for the CDR3 is TGCGCCAGCAGCCAAGGGGCCCCCTACGAGCAGTACTTC.

The chain employs TRBV2 and TRBJ1-1, with a tentative D call TRBD1 (5 bases). V shed 7 bases and J shed 1 base, with 13 bases lying between them. Germline lookup yields CDR1 SNHLY and CDR2 FYNNEI. The CDR3 is 14 residues long. CDR3 sequence (DNA): TGTGCCAGCAAGGCAGGGTCGGCGAACACTGAAGCTTTCTTT. Translation gives CASKAGSANTEAFF.

V usage is TRBV2 and J usage is TRBJ1-5, with a tentative D call TRBD1 (5 bases). The germline gives CDR1 SNHLY, CDR2 FYNNEI. V dropped 5 bases and J dropped 7 bases, with 12 bases sitting between them. The length of the CDR3 is 13 residues. The CDR3 DNA follows: TGTGCCAGCAGTTGGACATTGTCACAGCCCCAGCATTTT. It translates to CASSWTLSQPQHF.

About this clone: The sample holds other DNA sequences that translate to the same CDR3. The chain couples TRBV7-2 to TRBJ2-3, with TRBD2 as a possible D gene (6 bases). CDR1 and CDR2 (germline): SGHTA, FQGNSA. The V and J ends lost 3 bases and 6 bases respectively, with 10 bases between them. This CDR3 comprises 13 residues. The CDR3 region has the DNA TGTGCCAGCAGCTTCGGTGGGGGGGATACGCAGTATTTT. Translating it yields CASSFGGGDTQYF.

The CDR3 sequence is CASSPIAGATYEQYF. The CDR3 DNA sequence: TGTGCCAGCAGTCCAATAGCGGGAGCGACCTACGAGCAGTACTTC. The chain joins TRBV27 to TRBJ2-7; 9 bases line up with TRBD2. V shed 5 bases, J shed 2 bases, and the junction held 7 bases outside the gene matches. There are 15 residues in the CDR3. Germline V lookup: CDR1 MNHEY, CDR2 SMNVEV (reference sequence).